The T cell receptor (beta chain) under discussion was sequenced for a study of blood T cell repertoires in COVID-19. Study context: Sites in the United States, Italy and Spain provided acute and convalescent COVID-19 samples. Nucleic acid was either cDNA or gDNA, and it came from T cells, B-cell-depleted T cells, or PBMCs.

The germline V gene encodes CDR1 SGHRS and CDR2 YFSETQ. This CDR3 has 17 amino acids. V trimming: 0 bases; J trimming: 5 bases; junction bases outside the gene matches: 10. Under the authors' procedure: Counts of nucleated cells, estimated from reference gene primer amplification, were obtained. This table comes from immunoSEQ multiplex PCR, and its TCRdb copy is limited to in-frame clones, with some not included. The V and J calls and clone size come from that table; D and trimming were worked out from the DNA. The sample lists a few hundred thousand clones, over 80% seen once, with 3.5% to 4.5% in the top ten.

Sequences were obtained from peripheral blood. This chain uses TRBV5-1 with TRBJ1-2; 10 positions match TRBD1. This receptor was obtained from a woman aged 40 to 50 with acute or convalescent COVID-19. The CDR3 loop is CASSLAEDRGLGYGYTF. The CDR3 nucleotides read TGCGCCAGCAGCTTGGCTGAGGACAGGGGGTTAGGGTATGGCTACACCTTC.